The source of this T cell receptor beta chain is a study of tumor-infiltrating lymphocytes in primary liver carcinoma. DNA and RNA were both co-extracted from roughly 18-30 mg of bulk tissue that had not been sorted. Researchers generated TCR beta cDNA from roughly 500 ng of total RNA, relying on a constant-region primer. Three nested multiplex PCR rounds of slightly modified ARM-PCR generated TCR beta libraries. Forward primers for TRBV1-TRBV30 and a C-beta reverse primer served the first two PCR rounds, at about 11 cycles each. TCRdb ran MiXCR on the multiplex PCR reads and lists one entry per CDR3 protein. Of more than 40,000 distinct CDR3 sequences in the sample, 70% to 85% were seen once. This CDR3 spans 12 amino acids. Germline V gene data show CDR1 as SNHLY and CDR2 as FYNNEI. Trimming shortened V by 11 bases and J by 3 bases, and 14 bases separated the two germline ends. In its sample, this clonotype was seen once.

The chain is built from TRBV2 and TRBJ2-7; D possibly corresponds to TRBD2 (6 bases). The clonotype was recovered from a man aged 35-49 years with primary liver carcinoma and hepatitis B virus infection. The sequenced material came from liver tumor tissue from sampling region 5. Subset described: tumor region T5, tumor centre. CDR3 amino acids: CAWVGAGYEQYF. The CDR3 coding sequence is TGTGCCTGGGTTGGAGCGGGCTACGAGCAGTACTTC.